The 9 T cell receptor beta chains in this list originate from one sample, sequenced in a study of T cells after posttransplantation cyclophosphamide. Some clones are missing from TCRdb's copy, which holds only in-frame ones; the method was immunoSEQ multiplex PCR. The data contain some 30,000 clones, about 91% of them singletons. The naive gate required viable CD3+CD4+ or CD3+CD8+ cells with CCR7+CD45RA+CD45RO-CD95-CD27+CD28+ phenotype. Sequencing used naive CD4+ T cells sorted from blood. The receptors were sampled from a man aged 25 to 40 in good health and a related stem cell transplant donor.

V usage is TRBV7-3 and J usage is TRBJ2-3, with a weak D call TRBD2 (6 bases). The CDR3 consists of 14 residues. Germline V CDR1 and CDR2: SGHTA, FQGTGA. V was shortened by 2 bases and J by 2 bases, with 8 bases between the two germline ends. For the CDR3, the DNA is TGTGCCAGCAGCTTACGGGGGACCACAGATACGCAGTATTTT. Translated: CASSLRGTTDTQYF.

The chain recombines TRBV6-6 with TRBJ1-2; TRBD1 aligns across 7 bases. The germline CDR1 and CDR2 sequences are MNHNY and SVGAGI (reference sequence). The CDR3 totals 13 residues. V dropped 5 bases and J dropped 8; count of bases not matched to a gene: 8. The DNA of the CDR3 is TGTGCCAGCAGTGCCAGGGGGGAAGAAGGCTACACCTTC. Its translation: CASSARGEEGYTF.

The chain has TRBV7-3 and TRBJ2-1; 7 bases agree with TRBD2. Trimming took 3 bases from V and 0 from J; bases not matched to a gene: 2. CDR1 SGHTA and CDR2 FQGTGA come from the germline V gene. The CDR3 is 15 amino acids. In nucleotides, the CDR3 is TGTGCCAGCAGCTTCGGGGGGAGCTCCTACAATGAGCAGTTCTTC. The encoded protein is CASSFGGSSYNEQFF.

V and J are TRBV2 and TRBJ1-1, with 10 positions matching TRBD1. The CDR3 loop spans 15 amino acids. Losses at the gene ends were 5 bases for V and 4 bases for J; bases not matched to a gene: 7. Germline-derived CDR1 and CDR2 are SNHLY and FYNNEI. This CDR3 is CASSPRTGGGTEAFF. The CDR3 nucleotides read TGTGCCAGCAGTCCCAGGACAGGGGGAGGCACTGAAGCTTTCTTT.

The rearrangement uses TRBV19 and TRBJ2-3, with D possibly being TRBD2 (6 bases). Germline V gene data show CDR1 as LNHDA and CDR2 as SQIVND (reference sequence). V was clipped by 5 bases and J by 0 bases, with 9 bases between them. The CDR3 extends over 14 amino acids. CDR3 amino acids: CASSSGTSTDTQYF. Written as DNA, the CDR3 is TGTGCCAGTAGTTCTGGGACTAGCACAGATACGCAGTATTTT.

The CDR3 loop is CASSAQGATDTQYF. The CDR3 DNA reads as TGCGCCAGCAGCGCCCAGGGGGCGACAGATACGCAGTATTTT. This chain links TRBV5-1 with TRBJ2-3; 8 nucleotides match TRBD1. CDR1 and CDR2 from the germline V gene are SGHRS and YFSETQ. The CDR3 length is 14 residues. J lost 3 bases, V lost 4 bases, and 4 bases had no gene match.

CDR3: CASSLTDSYNSPLHF. Here the CDR3 DNA reads TGCGCCAGCAGCTTGACAGACTCCTATAATTCACCCCTCCACTTT. The V gene is TRBV5-1, the J gene TRBJ1-6, with D hard to call. CDR3 size: 15 residues. Between the trimmed V and J ends, which lost 1 base and 0 bases, there was a span of 5 bases. The V gene's germline CDR1 is SGHRS and CDR2 YFSETQ.

The CDR3 DNA reads as TGTGCCAGCAACCTGGGGACTAGCAACACCGGGGAGCTGTTTTTT. Translated, it gives CASNLGTSNTGELFF. The gene calls are TRBV2 and TRBJ2-2; TRBD2 agrees at 9 bases. CDR1 and CDR2 from the germline V gene are SNHLY and FYNNEI. The ends lost 7 bases at V and 2 bases at J; junction bases unmatched: 5. CDR3 length: 15 residues.

V gene TRBV7-3 combines with J gene TRBJ2-3; 11 bases are shared with TRBD2. This CDR3 has 15 residues. Trimming at V came to 2 bases and at J to 5 bases, leaving 3 bases not matched to a gene. The V gene's germline CDR1 is SGHTA and CDR2 FQGTGA. CDR3 bases: TGTGCCAGCAGCTTATTAGCGGGGGGGGGAGATACGCAGTATTTT. Its translation is CASSLLAGGGDTQYF. Using reference TRBV7-3 and TRBJ2-3 for the parts outside the CDR3, the full variable domain is GAGVSQTPSNKVTEKGKYVELRCDPISGHTALYWYRQSLGQGPEFLIYFQGTGAADDSGLPNDRFFAVRPEGSVSTLKIQRTERGDSAVYLCASSLLAGGGDTQYFGPGTRLTVL.